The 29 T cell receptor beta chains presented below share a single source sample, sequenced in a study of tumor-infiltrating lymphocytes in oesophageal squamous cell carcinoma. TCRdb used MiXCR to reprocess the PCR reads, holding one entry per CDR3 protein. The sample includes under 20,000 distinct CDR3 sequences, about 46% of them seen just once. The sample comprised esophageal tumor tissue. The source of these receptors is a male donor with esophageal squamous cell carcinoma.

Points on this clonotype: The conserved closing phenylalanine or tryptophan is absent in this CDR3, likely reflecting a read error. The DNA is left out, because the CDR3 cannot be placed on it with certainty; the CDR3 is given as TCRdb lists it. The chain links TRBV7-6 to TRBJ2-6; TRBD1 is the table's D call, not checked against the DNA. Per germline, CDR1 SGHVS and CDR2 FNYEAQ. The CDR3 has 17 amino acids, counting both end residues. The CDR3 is CASKDTREEGYEQYFGA.

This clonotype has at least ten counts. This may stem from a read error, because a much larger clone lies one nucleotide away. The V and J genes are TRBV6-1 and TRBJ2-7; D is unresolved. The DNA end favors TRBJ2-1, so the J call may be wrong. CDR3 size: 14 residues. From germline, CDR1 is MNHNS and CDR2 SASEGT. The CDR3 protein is CASRGRHRSYEQFF. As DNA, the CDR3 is TGTGCCAGCAGGGGCCGACACCGATCCTACGAGCAGTTCTTC.

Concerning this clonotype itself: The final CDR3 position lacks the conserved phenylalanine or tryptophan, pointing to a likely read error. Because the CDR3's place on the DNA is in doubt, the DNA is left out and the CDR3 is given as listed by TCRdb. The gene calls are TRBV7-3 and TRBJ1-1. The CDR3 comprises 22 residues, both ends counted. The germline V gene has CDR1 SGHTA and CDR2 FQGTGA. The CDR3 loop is CASSLTGLAADNLAQIRSTSGQ.

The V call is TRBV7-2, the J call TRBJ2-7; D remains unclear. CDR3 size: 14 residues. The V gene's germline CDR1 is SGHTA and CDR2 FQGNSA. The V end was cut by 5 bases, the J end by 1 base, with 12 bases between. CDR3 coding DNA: TGTGCCAGCAGCGTCCTAGTGGGGTCCTACGAGCAGTACTTC. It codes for CASSVLVGSYEQYF.

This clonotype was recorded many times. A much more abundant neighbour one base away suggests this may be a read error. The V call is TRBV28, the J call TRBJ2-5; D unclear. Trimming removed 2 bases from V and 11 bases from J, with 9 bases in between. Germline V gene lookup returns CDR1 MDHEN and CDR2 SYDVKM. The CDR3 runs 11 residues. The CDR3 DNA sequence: TGTGCCAGCAGTTTAGGGTCTGAGCAGTACTTC. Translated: CASSLGSEQYF.

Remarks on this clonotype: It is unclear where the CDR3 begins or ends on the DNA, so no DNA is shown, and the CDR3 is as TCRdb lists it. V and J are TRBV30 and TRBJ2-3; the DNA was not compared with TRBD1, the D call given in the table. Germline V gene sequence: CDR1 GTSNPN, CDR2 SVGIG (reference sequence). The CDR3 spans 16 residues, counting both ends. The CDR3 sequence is CAWSVFGRGNTGELYF.

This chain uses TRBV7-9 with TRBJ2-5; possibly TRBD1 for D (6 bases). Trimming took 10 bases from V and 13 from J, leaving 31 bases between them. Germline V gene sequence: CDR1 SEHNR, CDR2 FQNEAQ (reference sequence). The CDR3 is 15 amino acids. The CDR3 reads CAIKRTASNTGELYF. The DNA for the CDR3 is TGTGCCATAAAGAGGACAGCATCGAACACCGGGGAGCTGTACTTC.

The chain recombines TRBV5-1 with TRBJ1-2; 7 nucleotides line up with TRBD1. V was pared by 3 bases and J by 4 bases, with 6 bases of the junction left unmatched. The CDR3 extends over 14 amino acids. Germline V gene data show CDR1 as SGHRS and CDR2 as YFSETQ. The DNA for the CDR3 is TGCGCCAGCAGCTGGGACAGACTTGGCTATGGCTACACCTTC. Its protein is CASSWDRLGYGYTF.

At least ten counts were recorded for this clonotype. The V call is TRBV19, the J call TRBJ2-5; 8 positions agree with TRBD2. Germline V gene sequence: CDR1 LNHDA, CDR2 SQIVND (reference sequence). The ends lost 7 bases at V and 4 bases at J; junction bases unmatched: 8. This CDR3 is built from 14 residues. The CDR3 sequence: CASTSGLMGETQYF. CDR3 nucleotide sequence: TGTGCCAGTACTAGCGGGCTTATGGGAGAGACCCAGTACTTC.

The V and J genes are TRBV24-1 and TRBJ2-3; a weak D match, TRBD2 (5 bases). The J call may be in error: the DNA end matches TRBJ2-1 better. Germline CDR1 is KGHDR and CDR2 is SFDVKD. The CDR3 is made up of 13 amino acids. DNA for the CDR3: TGTGCCACCAGTGACCCCGGACTGAATGAGCAGTTCTTC. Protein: CATSDPGLNEQFF.

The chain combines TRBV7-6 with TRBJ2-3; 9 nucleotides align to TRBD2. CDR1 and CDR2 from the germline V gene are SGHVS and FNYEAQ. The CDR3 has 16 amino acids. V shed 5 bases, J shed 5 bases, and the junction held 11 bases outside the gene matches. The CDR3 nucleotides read TGTGCCAGCAGCGGCTGGGGGGCGGGGGGGCAAGATACGCAGTATTTT. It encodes CASSGWGAGGQDTQYF.

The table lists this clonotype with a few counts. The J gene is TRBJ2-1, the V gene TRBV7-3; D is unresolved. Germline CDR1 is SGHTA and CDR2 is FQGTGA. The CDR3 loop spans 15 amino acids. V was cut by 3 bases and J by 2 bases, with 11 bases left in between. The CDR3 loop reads CASSLTGPTYNEQFF. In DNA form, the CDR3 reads TGTGCCAGCAGCTTGACGGGCCCCACCTACAATGAGCAGTTCTTC. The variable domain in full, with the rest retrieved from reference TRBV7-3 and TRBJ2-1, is GAGVSQTPSNKVTEKGKYVELRCDPISGHTALYWYRQSLGQGPEFLIYFQGTGAADDSGLPNDRFFAVRPEGSVSTLKIQRTERGDSAVYLCASSLTGPTYNEQFFGPGTRLTVL.

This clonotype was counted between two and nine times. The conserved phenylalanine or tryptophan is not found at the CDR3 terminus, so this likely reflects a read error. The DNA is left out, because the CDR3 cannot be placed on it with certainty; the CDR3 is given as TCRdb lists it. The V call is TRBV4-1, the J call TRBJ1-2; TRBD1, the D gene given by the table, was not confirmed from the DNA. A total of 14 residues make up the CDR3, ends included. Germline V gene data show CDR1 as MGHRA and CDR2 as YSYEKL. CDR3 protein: CASSQEIGDRQDFI.

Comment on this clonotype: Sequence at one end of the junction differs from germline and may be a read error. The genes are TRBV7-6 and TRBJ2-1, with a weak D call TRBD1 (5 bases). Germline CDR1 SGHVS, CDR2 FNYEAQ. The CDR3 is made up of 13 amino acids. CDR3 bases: TGTGCTAGCAGCAAGGACATATACAATGAGCAGTTCTTC. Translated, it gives CASSKDIYNEQFF.

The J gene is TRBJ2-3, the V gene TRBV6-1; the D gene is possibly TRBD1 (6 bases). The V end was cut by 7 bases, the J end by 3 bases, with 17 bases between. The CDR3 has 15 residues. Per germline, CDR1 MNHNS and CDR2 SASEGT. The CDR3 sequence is CASIPPGVVTDTQYF. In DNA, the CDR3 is TGTGCCAGCATCCCCCCAGGGGTCGTGACAGATACGCAGTATTTT.

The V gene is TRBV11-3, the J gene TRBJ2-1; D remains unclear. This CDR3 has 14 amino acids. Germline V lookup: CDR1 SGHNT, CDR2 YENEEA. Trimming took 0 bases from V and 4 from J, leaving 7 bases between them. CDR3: CASSLDSFYNEQFF. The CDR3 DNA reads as TGTGCCAGCAGCTTAGACAGTTTTTACAATGAGCAGTTCTTC.

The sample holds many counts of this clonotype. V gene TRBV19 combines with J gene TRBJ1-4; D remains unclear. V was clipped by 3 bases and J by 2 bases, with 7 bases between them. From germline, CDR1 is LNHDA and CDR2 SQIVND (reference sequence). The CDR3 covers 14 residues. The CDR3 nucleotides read TGTGCCAGTAGTATGACGGTTACTAATGAAAAACTGTTTTTT. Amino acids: CASSMTVTNEKLFF. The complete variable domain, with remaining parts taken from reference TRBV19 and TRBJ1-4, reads DGGITQSPKYLFRKEGQNVTLSCEQNLNHDAMYWYRQDPGQGLRLIYYSQIVNDFQKGDIAEGYSVSREKKESFPLTVTSAQKNPTAFYLCASSMTVTNEKLFFGSGTQLSVL.

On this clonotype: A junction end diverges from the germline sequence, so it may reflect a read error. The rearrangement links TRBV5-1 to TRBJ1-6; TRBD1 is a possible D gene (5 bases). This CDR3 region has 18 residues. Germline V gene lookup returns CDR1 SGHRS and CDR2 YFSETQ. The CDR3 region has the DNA TGCGCCAGCAGCTTTTTAGCCGTGACTAGCGGGACTACAGAGACCCAGTACTTT. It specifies CASSFLAVTSGTTETQYF.

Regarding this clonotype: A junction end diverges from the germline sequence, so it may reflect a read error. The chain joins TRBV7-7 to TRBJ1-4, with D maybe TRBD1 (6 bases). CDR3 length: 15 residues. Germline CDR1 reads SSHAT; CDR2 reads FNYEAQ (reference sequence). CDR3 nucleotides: TGTGCTAGCAGCTCACAGGGTTCAACCCATGAAAAACTGTTTTTT. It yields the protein CASSSQGSTHEKLFF.

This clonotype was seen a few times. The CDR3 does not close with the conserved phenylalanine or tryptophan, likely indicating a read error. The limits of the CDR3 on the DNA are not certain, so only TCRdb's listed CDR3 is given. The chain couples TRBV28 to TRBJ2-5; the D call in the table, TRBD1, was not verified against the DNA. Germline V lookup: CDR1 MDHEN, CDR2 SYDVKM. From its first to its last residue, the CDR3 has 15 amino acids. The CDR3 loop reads CASSGQGSYGYTFGS.

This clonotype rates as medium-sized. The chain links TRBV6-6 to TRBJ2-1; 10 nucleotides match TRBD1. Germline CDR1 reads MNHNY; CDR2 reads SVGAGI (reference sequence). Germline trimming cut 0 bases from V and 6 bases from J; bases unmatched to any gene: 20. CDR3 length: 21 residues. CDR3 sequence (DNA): TGTGCCAGCAGTTACTCGATACTAGGGACAGGGGCTCTACAGTTGGGCAATGAGCAGTTCTTC. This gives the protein CASSYSILGTGALQLGNEQFF.

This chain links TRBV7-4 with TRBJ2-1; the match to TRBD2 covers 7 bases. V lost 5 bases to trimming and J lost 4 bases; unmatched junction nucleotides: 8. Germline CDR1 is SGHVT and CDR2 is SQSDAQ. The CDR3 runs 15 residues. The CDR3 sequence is CASSVGAGMYNEQFF. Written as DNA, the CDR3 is TGTGCCAGCAGCGTAGGAGCGGGAATGTACAATGAGCAGTTCTTC. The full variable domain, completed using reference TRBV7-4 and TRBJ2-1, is GAGVSQSPRYKVAKRGRDVALRCDSISGHVTLYWYRQTLGQGSEVLTYSQSDAQRDKSGRPSGRFSAERPERSVSTLKIQRTEQGDSAVYLCASSVGAGMYNEQFFGPGTRLTVL.

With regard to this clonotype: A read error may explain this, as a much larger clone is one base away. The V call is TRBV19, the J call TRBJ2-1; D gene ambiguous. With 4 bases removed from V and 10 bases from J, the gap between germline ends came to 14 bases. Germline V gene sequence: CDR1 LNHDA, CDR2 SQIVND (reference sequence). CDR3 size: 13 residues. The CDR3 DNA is TGTGCCAGTAGTAAGACGGCTATCTACGAGCAGTTCTTC. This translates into CASSKTAIYEQFF. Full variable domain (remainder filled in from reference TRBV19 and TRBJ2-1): DGGITQSPKYLFRKEGQNVTLSCEQNLNHDAMYWYRQDPGQGLRLIYYSQIVNDFQKGDIAEGYSVSREKKESFPLTVTSAQKNPTAFYLCASSKTAIYEQFFGPGTRLTVL.

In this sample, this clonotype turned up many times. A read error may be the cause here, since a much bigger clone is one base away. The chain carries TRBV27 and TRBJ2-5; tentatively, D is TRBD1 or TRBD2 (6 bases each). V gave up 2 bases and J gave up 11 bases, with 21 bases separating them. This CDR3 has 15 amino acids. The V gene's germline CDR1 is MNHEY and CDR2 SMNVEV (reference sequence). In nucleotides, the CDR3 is TGTGCCAGCAGTTTAGGGACTGGGGGCCTCAATGAGCAGTACTTC. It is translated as CASSLGTGGLNEQYF.

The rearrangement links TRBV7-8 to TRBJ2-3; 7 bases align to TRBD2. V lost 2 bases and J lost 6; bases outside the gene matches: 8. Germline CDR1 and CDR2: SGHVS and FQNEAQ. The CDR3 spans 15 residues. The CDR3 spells CASSLLTSRHDTQYF. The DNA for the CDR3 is TGTGCCAGCAGCTTACTGACTAGCCGGCACGATACGCAGTATTTT. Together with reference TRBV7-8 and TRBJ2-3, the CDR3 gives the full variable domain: GAGVSQSPRYKVAKRGQDVALRCDPISGHVSLFWYQQALGQGPEFLTYFQNEAQLDKSGLPSDRFFAERPEGSVSTLKIQRTQQEDSAVYLCASSLLTSRHDTQYFGPGTRLTVL.

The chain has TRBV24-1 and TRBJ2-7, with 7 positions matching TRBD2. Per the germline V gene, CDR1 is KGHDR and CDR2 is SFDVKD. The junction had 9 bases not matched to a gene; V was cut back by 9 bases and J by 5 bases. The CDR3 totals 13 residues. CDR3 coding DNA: TGTGCCACCGCGGGAGATAGGGCGCACGAGCAGTACTTC. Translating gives CATAGDRAHEQYF.

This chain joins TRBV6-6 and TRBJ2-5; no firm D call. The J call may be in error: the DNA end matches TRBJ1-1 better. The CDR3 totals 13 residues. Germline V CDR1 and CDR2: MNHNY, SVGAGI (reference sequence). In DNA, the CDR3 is TGTGCCAGCAAGGATAAACAGTTCACTGAAGCTTTCTTT. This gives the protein CASKDKQFTEAFF.

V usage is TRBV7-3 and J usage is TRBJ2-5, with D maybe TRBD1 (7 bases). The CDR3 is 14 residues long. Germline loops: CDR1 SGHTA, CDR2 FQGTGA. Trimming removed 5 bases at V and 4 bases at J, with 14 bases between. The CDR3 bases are TGTGCCAGCAGCCCCCAGGGGGGTTTAGAGACCCAGTACTTC. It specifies CASSPQGGLETQYF.

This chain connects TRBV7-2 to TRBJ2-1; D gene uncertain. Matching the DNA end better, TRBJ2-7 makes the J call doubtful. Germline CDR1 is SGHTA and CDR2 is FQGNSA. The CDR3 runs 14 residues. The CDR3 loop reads CASSSPPVLNEQYF. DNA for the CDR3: TGTGCCAGCAGCTCGCCCCCCGTATTAAACGAGCAGTACTTC.